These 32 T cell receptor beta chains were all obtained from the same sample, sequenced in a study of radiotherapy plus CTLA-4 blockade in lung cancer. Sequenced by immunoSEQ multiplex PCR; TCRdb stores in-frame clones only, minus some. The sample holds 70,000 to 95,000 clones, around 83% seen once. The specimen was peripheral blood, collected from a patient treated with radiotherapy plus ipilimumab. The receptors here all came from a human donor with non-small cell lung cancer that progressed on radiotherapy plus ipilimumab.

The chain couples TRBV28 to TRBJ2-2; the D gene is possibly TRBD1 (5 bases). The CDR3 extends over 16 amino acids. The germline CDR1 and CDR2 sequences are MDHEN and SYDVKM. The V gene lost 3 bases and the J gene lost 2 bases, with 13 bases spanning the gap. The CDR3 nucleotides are TGTGCCAGCAGTTTCCCCAGGGTCGGAAACACCGGGGAGCTGTTTTTT. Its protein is CASSFPRVGNTGELFF. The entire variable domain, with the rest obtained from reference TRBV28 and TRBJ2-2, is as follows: DVKVTQSSRYLVKRTGEKVFLECVQDMDHENMFWYRQDPGLGLRLIYFSYDVKMKEKGDIPEGYSVSREKKERFSLILESASTNQTSMYLCASSFPRVGNTGELFFGEGSRLTVL.

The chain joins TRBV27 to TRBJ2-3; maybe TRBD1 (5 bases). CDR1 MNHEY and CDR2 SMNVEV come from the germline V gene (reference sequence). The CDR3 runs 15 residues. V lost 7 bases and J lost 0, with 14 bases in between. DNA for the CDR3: TGTGCCAGCACTTTGGGGCAGACTAGCACAGATACGCAGTATTTT. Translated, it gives CASTLGQTSTDTQYF.

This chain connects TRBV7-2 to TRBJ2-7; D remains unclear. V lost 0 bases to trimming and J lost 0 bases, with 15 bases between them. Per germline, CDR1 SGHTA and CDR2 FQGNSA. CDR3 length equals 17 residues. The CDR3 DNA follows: TGTGCCAGCAGCTTAGCGCACACCGGTTCCGGCTCCTACGAGCAGTACTTC. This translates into CASSLAHTGSGSYEQYF.

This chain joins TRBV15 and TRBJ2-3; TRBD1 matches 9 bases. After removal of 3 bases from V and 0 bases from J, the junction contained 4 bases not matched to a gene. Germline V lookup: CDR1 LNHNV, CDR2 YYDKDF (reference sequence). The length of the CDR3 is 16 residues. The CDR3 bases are TGTGCCACCAGCAGCGACAGGGGGGCTAGCACAGATACGCAGTATTTT. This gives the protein CATSSDRGASTDTQYF.

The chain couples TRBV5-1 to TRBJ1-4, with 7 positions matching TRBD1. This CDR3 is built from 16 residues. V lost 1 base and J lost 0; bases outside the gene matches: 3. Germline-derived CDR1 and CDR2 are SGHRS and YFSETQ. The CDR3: CASSLMGQSTNEKLFF. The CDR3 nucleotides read TGCGCCAGCAGCTTGATGGGACAGTCAACTAATGAAAAACTGTTTTTT.

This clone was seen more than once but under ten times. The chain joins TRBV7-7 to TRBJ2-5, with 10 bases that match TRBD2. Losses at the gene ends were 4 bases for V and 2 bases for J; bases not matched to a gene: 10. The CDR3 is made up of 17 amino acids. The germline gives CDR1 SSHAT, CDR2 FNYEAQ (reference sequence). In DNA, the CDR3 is TGTGCCAGCAGCTCCCTTCTAGCGGGGGCGATACAAGAGACCCAGTACTTC. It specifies CASSSLLAGAIQETQYF.

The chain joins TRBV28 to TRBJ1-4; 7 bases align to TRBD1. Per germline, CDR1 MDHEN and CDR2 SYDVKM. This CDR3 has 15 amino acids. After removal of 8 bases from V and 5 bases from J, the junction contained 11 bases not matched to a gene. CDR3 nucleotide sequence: TGTGCCAGCGGGACAGTCAACGGTGGGAATGAAAAACTGTTTTTT. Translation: CASGTVNGGNEKLFF.

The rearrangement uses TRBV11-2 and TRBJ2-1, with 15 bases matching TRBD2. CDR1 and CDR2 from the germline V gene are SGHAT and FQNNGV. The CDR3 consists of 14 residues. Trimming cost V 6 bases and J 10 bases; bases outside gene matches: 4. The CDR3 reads CASRAGTSGGEQFF. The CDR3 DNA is TGTGCCAGCAGGGCCGGGACTAGCGGGGGGGAGCAGTTCTTC.

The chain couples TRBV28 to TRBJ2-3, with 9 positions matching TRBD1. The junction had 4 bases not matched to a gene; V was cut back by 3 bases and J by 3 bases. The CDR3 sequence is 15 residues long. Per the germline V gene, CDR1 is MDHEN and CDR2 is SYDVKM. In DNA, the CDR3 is TGTGCCAGCAGTTTGGGGACAGGGCTAACAGATACGCAGTATTTT. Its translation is CASSLGTGLTDTQYF.

Here the CDR3 DNA reads TGTGCCAGCAGCGTGTTCTTCCGGCAGCATCAGCCCCAGCATTTT. Protein product: CASSVFFRQHQPQHF. This chain uses TRBV5-6 with TRBJ1-5, with unresolved D. Germline V gene sequence: CDR1 SGHDT, CDR2 YYEEEE. Trimming pared 4 bases from V and 5 bases from J, leaving 16 bases between. There are 15 residues in the CDR3.

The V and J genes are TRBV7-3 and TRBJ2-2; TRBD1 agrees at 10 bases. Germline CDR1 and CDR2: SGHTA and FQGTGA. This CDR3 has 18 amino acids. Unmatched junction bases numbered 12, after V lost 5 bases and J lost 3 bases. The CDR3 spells CASSSDRGPGPYTGELFF. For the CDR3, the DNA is TGTGCCAGCAGCAGCGACAGGGGGCCGGGGCCCTACACCGGGGAGCTGTTTTTT.

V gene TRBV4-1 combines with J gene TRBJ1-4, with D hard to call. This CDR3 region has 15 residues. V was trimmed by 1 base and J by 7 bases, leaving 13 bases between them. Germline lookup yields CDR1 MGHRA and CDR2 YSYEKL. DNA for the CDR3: TGCGCCAGCAGCCAAGTGGGCCGGTGGAGTGAAAAACTGTTTTTT. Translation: CASSQVGRWSEKLFF.

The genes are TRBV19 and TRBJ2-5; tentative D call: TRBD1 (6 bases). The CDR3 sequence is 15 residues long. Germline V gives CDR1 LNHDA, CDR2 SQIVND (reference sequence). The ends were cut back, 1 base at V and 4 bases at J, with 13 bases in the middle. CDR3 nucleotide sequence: TGTGCCAGTAGTATAGTGGGCCAGGGGCGAGAGACCCAGTACTTC. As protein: CASSIVGQGRETQYF.

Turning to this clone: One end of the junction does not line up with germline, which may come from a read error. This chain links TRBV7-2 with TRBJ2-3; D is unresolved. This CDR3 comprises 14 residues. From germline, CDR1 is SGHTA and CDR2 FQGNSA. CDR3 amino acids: CASSLGQFTDTQYF. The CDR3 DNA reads TGTGCCAGTAGCTTAGGGCAGTTCACAGATACGCAGTATTTT. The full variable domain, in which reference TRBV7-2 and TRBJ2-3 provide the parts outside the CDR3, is GAGVSQSPSNKVTEKGKDVELRCDPISGHTALYWYRQSLGQGLEFLIYFQGNSAPDKSGLPSDRFSAERTGGSVSTLTIQRTQQEDSAVYLCASSLGQFTDTQYFGPGTRLTVL.

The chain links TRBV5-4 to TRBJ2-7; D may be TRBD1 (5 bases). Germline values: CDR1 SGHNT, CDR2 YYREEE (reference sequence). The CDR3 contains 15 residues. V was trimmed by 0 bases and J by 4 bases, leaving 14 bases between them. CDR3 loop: CASSLEGRAPYEQYF. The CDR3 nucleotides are TGTGCCAGCAGCTTGGAGGGCAGGGCCCCTTACGAGCAGTACTTC.

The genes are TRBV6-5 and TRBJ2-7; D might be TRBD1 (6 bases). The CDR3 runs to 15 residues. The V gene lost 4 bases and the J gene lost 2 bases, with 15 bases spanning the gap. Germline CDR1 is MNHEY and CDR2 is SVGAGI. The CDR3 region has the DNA TGTGCCAGCAGTTTGATCCGGGACAACCCCTACGAGCAGTACTTC. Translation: CASSLIRDNPYEQYF.

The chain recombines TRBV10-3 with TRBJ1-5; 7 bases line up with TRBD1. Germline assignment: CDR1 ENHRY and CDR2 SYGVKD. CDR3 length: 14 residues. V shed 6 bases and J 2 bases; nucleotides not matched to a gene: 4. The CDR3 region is CAIRGDSGNQPQHF. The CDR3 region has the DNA TGTGCCATCAGAGGGGACAGCGGCAATCAGCCCCAGCATTTT.

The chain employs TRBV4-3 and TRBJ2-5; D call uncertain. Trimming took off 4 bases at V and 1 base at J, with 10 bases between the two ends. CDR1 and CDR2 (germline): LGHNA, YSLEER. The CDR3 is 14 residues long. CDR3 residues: CASSPKVTQETQYF. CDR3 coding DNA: TGCGCCAGCAGCCCAAAAGTCACCCAAGAGACCCAGTACTTC.

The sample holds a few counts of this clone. The CDR3 DNA sequence: TGTGCCAGCAGCGTAGCGGGGACATTAATTTGGGACAATGAGCAGTTCTTC. It encodes CASSVAGTLIWDNEQFF. The chain joins TRBV9 to TRBJ2-1, with D perhaps matching TRBD1 (6 bases). There are 17 residues in the CDR3. V was clipped by 0 bases and J by 5 bases, with 18 bases between them. Germline assignment: CDR1 SGDLS and CDR2 YYNGEE.

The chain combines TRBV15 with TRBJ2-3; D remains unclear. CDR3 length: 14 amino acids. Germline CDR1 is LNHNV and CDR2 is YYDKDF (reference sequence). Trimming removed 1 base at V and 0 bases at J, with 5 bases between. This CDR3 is CATSRGDSTDTQYF. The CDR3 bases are TGTGCCACCAGCAGAGGCGACAGCACAGATACGCAGTATTTT. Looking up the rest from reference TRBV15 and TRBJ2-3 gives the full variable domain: DAMVIQNPRYQVTQFGKPVTLSCSQTLNHNVMYWYQQKSSQAPKLLFHYYDKDFNNEADTPDNFQSRRPNTSFCFLDIRSPGLGDTAMYLCATSRGDSTDTQYFGPGTRLTVL.

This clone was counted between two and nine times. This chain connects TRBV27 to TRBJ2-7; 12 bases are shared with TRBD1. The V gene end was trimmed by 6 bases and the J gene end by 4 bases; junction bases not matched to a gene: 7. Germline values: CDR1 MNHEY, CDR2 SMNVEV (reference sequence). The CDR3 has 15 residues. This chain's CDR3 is CASSPPGQGAYEQYF. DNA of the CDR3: TGTGCCAGCAGCCCACCGGGACAGGGGGCTTACGAGCAGTACTTC.

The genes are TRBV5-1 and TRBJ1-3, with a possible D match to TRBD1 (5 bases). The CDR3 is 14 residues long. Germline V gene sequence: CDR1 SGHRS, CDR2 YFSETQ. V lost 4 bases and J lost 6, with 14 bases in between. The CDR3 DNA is TGCGCCAGCAGCCCCGGGGGGGAAAAAAACACCATATATTTT. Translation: CASSPGGEKNTIYF.

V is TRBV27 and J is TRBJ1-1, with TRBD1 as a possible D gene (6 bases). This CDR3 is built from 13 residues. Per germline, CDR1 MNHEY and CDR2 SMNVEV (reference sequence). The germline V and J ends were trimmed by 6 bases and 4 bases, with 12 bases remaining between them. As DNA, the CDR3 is TGTGCCAGCAGATTAGGGGGTACCACTGAAGCTTTCTTT. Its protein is CASRLGGTTEAFF.

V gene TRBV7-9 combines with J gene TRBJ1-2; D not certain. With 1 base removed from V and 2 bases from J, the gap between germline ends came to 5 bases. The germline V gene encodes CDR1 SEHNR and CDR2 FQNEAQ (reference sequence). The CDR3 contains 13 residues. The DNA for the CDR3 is TGTGCCAGCAGCTTAGGGATAAACTATGGCTACACCTTC. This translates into CASSLGINYGYTF.

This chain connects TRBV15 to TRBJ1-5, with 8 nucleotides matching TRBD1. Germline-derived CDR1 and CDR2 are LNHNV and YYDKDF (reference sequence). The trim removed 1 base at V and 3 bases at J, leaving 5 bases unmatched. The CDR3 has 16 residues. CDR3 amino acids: CATSRGGQANNQPQHF. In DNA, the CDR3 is TGTGCCACCAGCAGAGGGGGACAGGCGAACAATCAGCCCCAGCATTTT.

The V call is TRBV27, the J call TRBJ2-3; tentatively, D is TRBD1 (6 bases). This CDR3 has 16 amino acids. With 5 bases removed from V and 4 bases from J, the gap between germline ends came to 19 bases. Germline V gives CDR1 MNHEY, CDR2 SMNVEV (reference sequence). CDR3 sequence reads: CASSLTHQGNPDTQYF. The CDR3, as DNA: TGTGCCAGCAGTCTAACCCATCAGGGGAACCCAGATACGCAGTATTTT.

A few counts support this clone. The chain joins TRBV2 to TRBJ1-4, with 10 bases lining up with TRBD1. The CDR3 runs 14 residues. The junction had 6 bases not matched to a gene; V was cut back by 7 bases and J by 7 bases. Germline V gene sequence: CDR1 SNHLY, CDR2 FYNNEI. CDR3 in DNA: TGTGCCAGCACTACCGGGACAGGGGCTGAAAAACTGTTTTTT. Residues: CASTTGTGAEKLFF.

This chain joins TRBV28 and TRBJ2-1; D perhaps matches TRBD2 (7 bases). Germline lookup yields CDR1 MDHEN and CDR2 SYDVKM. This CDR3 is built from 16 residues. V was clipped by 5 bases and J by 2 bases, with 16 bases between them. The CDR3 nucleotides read TGTGCCAGCAGTCCCACCGGGGGGCCGCCCTACAATGAGCAGTTCTTC. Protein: CASSPTGGPPYNEQFF.

CDR3 loop: CSVIQGNTGELFF. In DNA form, the CDR3 reads TGCAGCGTTATACAGGGGAACACCGGGGAGCTGTTTTTT. The chain couples TRBV29-1 to TRBJ2-2, with D possibly being TRBD1 (6 bases). Germline CDR1 reads SQVTM; CDR2 reads ANQGSEA. Trimming shortened V by 5 bases and J by 1 base, and 8 bases separated the two germline ends. The CDR3 totals 13 residues.

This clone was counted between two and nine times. The CDR3 protein is CATSGSTGELFF. The CDR3, as DNA: TGCGCAACTAGCGGGAGCACCGGGGAGCTGTTTTTT. This chain joins TRBV4-1 and TRBJ2-2, with 11 bases fitting TRBD2. This CDR3 is built from 12 residues. Germline CDR1 reads MGHRA; CDR2 reads YSYEKL.

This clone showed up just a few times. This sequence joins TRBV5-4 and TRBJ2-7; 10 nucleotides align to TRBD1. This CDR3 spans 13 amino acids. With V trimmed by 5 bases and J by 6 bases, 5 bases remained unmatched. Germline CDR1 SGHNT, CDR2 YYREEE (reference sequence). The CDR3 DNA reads TGTGCCAGCAGTTCCGGGACAGGGGCCGAGCAGTACTTC. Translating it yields CASSSGTGAEQYF.

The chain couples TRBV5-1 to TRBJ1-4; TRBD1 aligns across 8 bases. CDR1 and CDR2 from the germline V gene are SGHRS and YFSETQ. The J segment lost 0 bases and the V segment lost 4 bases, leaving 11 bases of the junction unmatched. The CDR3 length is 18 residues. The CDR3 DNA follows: TGCGCCAGCAGCCATGGACAGGGCAACCTTGCAACTAATGAAAAACTGTTTTTT. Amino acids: CASSHGQGNLATNEKLFF.